The 27 T cell receptor beta chains below come from one sample, sequenced in a study of early T cells in non-severe SARS-CoV-2 infection. One entry per CDR3 protein results from TCRdb running MiXCR on the 5' RACE reads. The data contain about 30,000 distinct CDR3 sequences, roughly 7% of them singletons. The sequencing input was whole blood. Source of these receptors: an adult who was a healthcare worker with PCR-confirmed SARS-CoV-2 infection or an uninfected control (not recorded which).

This clonotype was observed at least ten times. The chain is built from TRBV10-3 and TRBJ2-7; 8 bases match TRBD2. V lost 6 bases to trimming and J lost 2 bases; unmatched junction nucleotides: 6. This CDR3 is 14 amino acids long. CDR1 and CDR2 from the germline V gene are ENHRY and SYGVKD. The CDR3 coding sequence is TGTGCCATCAGAGATAGCGGGGACCCCTACGAGCAGTACTTC. Translated: CAIRDSGDPYEQYF.

This clonotype has a count of ten or more. The chain joins TRBV11-3 to TRBJ2-1; no clear D gene. Trimming shortened V by 4 bases and J by 7 bases, and 8 bases separated the two germline ends. Germline CDR1 is SGHNT and CDR2 is YENEEA. The CDR3 length is 12 residues. CDR3 loop: CASSSTWNEQFF. CDR3 nucleotide sequence: TGTGCCAGCAGCTCGACGTGGAATGAGCAGTTCTTC.

This clonotype was observed at least ten times. The CDR3 loop reads CASSLGLAGRNEQFF. The CDR3 DNA follows: TGTGCCAGCAGTCTGGGACTAGCGGGAAGGAATGAGCAGTTCTTC. The genes are TRBV3-1 and TRBJ2-1, with 13 positions matching TRBD2. Germline values: CDR1 LGHDT, CDR2 YNNKEL (reference sequence). The CDR3 totals 15 residues. V shed 6 bases, J shed 7 bases, and the junction held 6 bases outside the gene matches.

This clonotype was seen many times. For the CDR3, the DNA is TGTGCCAGCAGCCCCTTACAGGGGTTGGTCGCCGGGGAGCTGTTTTTT. Translated, it gives CASSPLQGLVAGELFF. The J gene is TRBJ2-2, the V gene TRBV12-3 or TRBV12-4, with 7 bases that match TRBD1. The trim removed 6 bases at V and 6 bases at J, leaving 13 bases unmatched. This CDR3 is 16 amino acids long.

This clonotype was seen more than once but under ten times. The chain carries TRBV10-1 and TRBJ2-7; 9 positions match TRBD2. The CDR3 has 16 residues. CDR1 and CDR2 from the germline V gene are WNHNN and SYGVQD (reference sequence). V trimming: 6 bases; J trimming: 6 bases; junction bases outside the gene matches: 15. CDR3 in DNA: TGCGCCAGCAGCCCTAAGCGGCTAGCGGGATCCGGCGAGCAGTACTTC. Amino acids: CASSPKRLAGSGEQYF.

The chain uses TRBV29-1 and TRBJ1-2; D is unclear. Germline values: CDR1 SQVTM, CDR2 ANQGSEA. Trimming took off 7 bases at V and 0 bases at J, with 15 bases between the two ends. This CDR3 region has 14 residues. The CDR3 DNA sequence: TGCAGCGCCGGGTCCCAGAGCGCTAACTATGGCTACACCTTC. Translating it yields CSAGSQSANYGYTF.

This clonotype was detected ten times or more. The chain is built from TRBV27 and TRBJ2-7; TRBD2 agrees at 10 bases. Germline V gene data show CDR1 as MNHEY and CDR2 as SMNVEV (reference sequence). The CDR3 is 13 residues long. V was clipped by 5 bases and J by 6 bases; unmatched bases: 4. In DNA form, the CDR3 reads TGTGCCAGCAGTGGGGGACTAGCGCGCGAGCAGTACTTC. Amino acid sequence: CASSGGLAREQYF.

This clonotype was found many times. The chain employs TRBV6-2 or TRBV6-3 and TRBJ2-2; the D is unclear. CDR1 and CDR2 from the germline V gene are MNHEY and SVGEGT. Trimming pared 2 bases from V and 0 bases from J, leaving 4 bases between. The CDR3 spans 14 residues. CDR3 bases: TGTGCCAGCAGTTACCCCTCGAACACCGGGGAGCTGTTTTTT. This codes for CASSYPSNTGELFF.

This clonotype was recorded many times. This chain links TRBV3-1 with TRBJ2-1, with 9 bases identical to TRBD2. Per germline, CDR1 LGHDT and CDR2 YNNKEL (reference sequence). Trimming took 1 base from V and 8 from J; bases not matched to a gene: 6. The CDR3 runs to 15 residues. The CDR3 loop reads CASSQVRAGGYEQFF. As DNA, the CDR3 is TGTGCCAGCAGCCAAGTCCGAGCGGGAGGCTATGAGCAGTTCTTC.

This clonotype was picked up many times. V usage is TRBV7-9 and J usage is TRBJ1-1; D is unresolved. In germline, CDR1 is SEHNR, CDR2 FQNEAQ (reference sequence). With 5 bases removed from V and 1 base from J, the gap between germline ends came to 8 bases. CDR3 size: 13 residues. Written as DNA, the CDR3 is TGTGCCAGCAGCATTGGAGGGAACACTGAAGCTTTCTTT. It translates to CASSIGGNTEAFF.

This clonotype occurred many times. The genes are TRBV19 and TRBJ1-2; 7 nucleotides align to TRBD1. CDR1 is LNHDA and CDR2 is SQIVND in the germline V gene (reference sequence). The V segment lost 5 bases and the J segment 4 bases; nucleotides outside the gene matches: 4. There are 13 residues in the CDR3. The CDR3 DNA is TGTGCCAGTAGTCTGCAGGGGGGCTATGGCTACACCTTC. Its protein is CASSLQGGYGYTF.

This clonotype appeared a few times. The genes are TRBV7-9 and TRBJ2-2; D possibly corresponds to TRBD1 (5 bases). Germline loops: CDR1 SEHNR, CDR2 FQNEAQ (reference sequence). CDR3 length equals 15 residues. Trimming stripped 2 bases from V and 6 bases from J, with 13 bases between. This chain's CDR3 is CASSLNQGVAGELFF. The CDR3, as DNA: TGTGCCAGCAGCTTAAACCAGGGTGTGGCCGGGGAGCTGTTTTTT.

This clonotype was seen more than once but under ten times. The CDR3 is CASSLSTRHADTQYF. The CDR3 DNA follows: TGTGCCAGCAGCTTGTCTACACGTCACGCAGATACGCAGTATTTT. V gene TRBV11-2 combines with J gene TRBJ2-3; the D is unclear. There are 15 residues in the CDR3. The V gene's germline CDR1 is SGHAT and CDR2 FQNNGV. The V end lost 3 bases, the J end lost 4 bases, and 14 bases lay between the germline ends.

The V call is TRBV12-3 or TRBV12-4, the J call TRBJ2-1, with 8 positions matching TRBD2. V dropped 5 bases and J dropped 4; count of bases not matched to a gene: 13. This CDR3 comprises 17 residues. In nucleotides, the CDR3 is TGTGCCAGCAGTCCACACCTTGGAGCGGGAGATTACAATGAGCAGTTCTTC. Translated: CASSPHLGAGDYNEQFF.

In this sample, this clonotype turned up many times. This sequence joins TRBV6-5 and TRBJ2-7; D unresolved. Trimming shortened V by 6 bases and J by 5 bases, and 11 bases separated the two germline ends. CDR3 length: 12 amino acids. Germline-derived CDR1 and CDR2 are MNHEY and SVGAGI. The CDR3 loop is CASSPPRDEQYF. The DNA for the CDR3 is TGTGCCAGCAGCCCCCCCCGGGACGAGCAGTACTTC.

This clonotype was seen ten or more times. The chain uses TRBV5-1 and TRBJ1-1; D may be TRBD1 (5 bases). V was shortened by 0 bases and J by 1 base, with 7 bases between the two germline ends. CDR3 length: 14 residues. Germline V gene data show CDR1 as SGHRS and CDR2 as YFSETQ. CDR3 residues: CASSLAGQNTEAFF. The CDR3 DNA reads TGCGCCAGCAGCTTGGCCGGACAGAACACTGAAGCTTTCTTT.

The chain couples TRBV20-1 to TRBJ2-1; D is undetermined. CDR1 DFQATT and CDR2 SNEGSKA come from the germline V gene (reference sequence). Between the trimmed V and J ends, which lost 0 bases and 3 bases, there was a span of 0 bases. The CDR3 has 11 residues. The DNA of the CDR3 is TGCAGTGCTAGAGACTACAATGAGCAGTTCTTC. It yields the protein CSARDYNEQFF.

This clonotype was counted ten times or more. This rearrangement joins TRBV20-1 to TRBJ1-5; D might be TRBD1 (5 bases). Germline CDR1 and CDR2: DFQATT and SNEGSKA (reference sequence). This CDR3 has 12 residues. The V and J ends lost 3 bases and 9 bases respectively, with 12 bases between them. This CDR3 reads CSARGTGGPQHF. The CDR3 DNA sequence: TGCAGTGCTAGGGGGACCGGGGGGCCCCAGCATTTT.

This clonotype was seen many times. This chain joins TRBV6-1 and TRBJ2-7; 10 bases are a match to TRBD1. In germline, CDR1 is MNHNS, CDR2 SASEGT. This CDR3 is 15 amino acids long. V lost 7 bases, J lost 0 bases, and 6 bases stayed unmatched. DNA of the CDR3: TGTGCCAGCAACAGGGACAGGGGATCCTCCTACGAGCAGTACTTC. Translation: CASNRDRGSSYEQYF.

At least ten counts were recorded for this clonotype. The V gene is TRBV28, the J gene TRBJ1-3; perhaps TRBD1 as D (5 bases). In germline, CDR1 is MDHEN, CDR2 SYDVKM. The CDR3 loop spans 15 amino acids. With 3 bases removed from V and 2 bases from J, the gap between germline ends came to 11 bases. Written as DNA, the CDR3 is TGTGCCAGCAGTTTCCAGGGAGGCACTGGAAACACCATATATTTT. Translation: CASSFQGGTGNTIYF.

Written as DNA, the CDR3 is TGTGCCAGCAGCCCCCCCCCGGGACTAGCGGAGACAGATACGCAGTATTTT. This gives the protein CASSPPPGLAETDTQYF. The chain is built from TRBV7-3 and TRBJ2-3; TRBD2 agrees at 11 bases. CDR3 size: 17 residues. The trim removed 5 bases at V and 3 bases at J, leaving 10 bases unmatched. Germline CDR1 is SGHTA and CDR2 is FQGTGA.

This sequence joins TRBV12-3 or TRBV12-4 and TRBJ2-7, with 7 bases aligning to TRBD2. V shed 6 bases, J shed 6 bases, and the junction held 11 bases outside the gene matches. This CDR3 has 14 amino acids. The CDR3 here is CASRTSHSGGEQYF. The CDR3 nucleotides are TGTGCCAGCAGGACTTCACATTCGGGAGGCGAGCAGTACTTC.

The chain combines TRBV6-5 with TRBJ2-7, with a possible D match to TRBD2 (6 bases). This CDR3 is built from 15 residues. V was clipped by 5 bases and J by 7 bases, with 21 bases between them. Germline V gene lookup returns CDR1 MNHEY and CDR2 SVGAGI. CDR3 bases: TGTGCCAGCAGTCCCCTAGGGACTTCCCTGCGTGAGCAGTACTTC. The encoded protein is CASSPLGTSLREQYF.

This clonotype was recorded at least ten times. The chain links TRBV6-2 or TRBV6-3 to TRBJ2-1; 8 nucleotides align to TRBD2. The CDR3 spans 16 residues. Germline values: CDR1 MNHEY, CDR2 SVGEGT. The ends lost 0 bases at V and 4 bases at J; junction bases unmatched: 5. The CDR3 nucleotides read TGTGCCAGCAGTTACTCGTTGGTAGCGGGGTACAATGAGCAGTTCTTC. Its translation: CASSYSLVAGYNEQFF.

This clonotype was counted many times. The chain combines TRBV7-8 with TRBJ1-5; no definite D call. V gave up 5 bases and J gave up 0 bases, with 17 bases separating them. The CDR3 has 17 amino acids. The germline gives CDR1 SGHVS, CDR2 FQNEAQ. CDR3 amino acids: CASSLQVAAYSNQPQHF. CDR3 nucleotide sequence: TGTGCCAGCAGCCTCCAAGTGGCGGCCTATAGCAATCAGCCCCAGCATTTT.

This clonotype was observed many times. CDR3 in amino acids: CASSLAGLRNSYEQYF. The CDR3 region has the DNA TGTGCCAGCAGCTTAGCGGGATTGCGGAACTCCTACGAGCAGTACTTC. This rearrangement joins TRBV7-2 to TRBJ2-7; D gene uncertain. V was clipped by 0 bases and J by 0 bases, with 12 bases between them. This CDR3 comprises 16 residues. The germline V gene has CDR1 SGHTA and CDR2 FQGNSA.

In its sample, this clonotype was seen a few times. V is TRBV3-1 and J is TRBJ2-7; 7 bases map to TRBD1. The CDR3 spans 14 residues. Unmatched junction bases numbered 4, after V lost 4 bases and J lost 1 base. Germline V lookup: CDR1 LGHDT, CDR2 YNNKEL (reference sequence). The CDR3 DNA sequence: TGTGCCAGCAGCCTCCGGGACAGTTCCTACGAGCAGTACTTC. Protein sequence: CASSLRDSSYEQYF.